What follows are 30 T cell receptor beta chains derived from one specimen sequenced in a study of breast tumors, draining lymph nodes, adjacent tissues. Samples came from axillary lymph nodes draining the breast cancer. TCRdb recomputed calls from the multiplex PCR reads with MiXCR, one row per CDR3 protein. Among roughly 110,000 distinct CDR3 sequences listed, more than 25% were seen once. The source material was axillary lymph node tissue. These receptors were taken from a female donor with breast cancer. Some clones in this sample may be carry-over from other donors' samples.

The chain uses TRBV20-1 and TRBJ1-2, with 9 bases matching TRBD1. V lost 7 bases, J lost 0 bases, and 9 bases stayed unmatched. The CDR3 runs to 15 residues. The V gene's germline CDR1 is DFQATT and CDR2 SNEGSKA (reference sequence). DNA for the CDR3: TGCAGTGGGTCCACAGGGGGCGCGGCTAACTATGGCTACACCTTC. Translated, it gives CSGSTGGAANYGYTF.

This clonotype has ten or more counts. The chain is built from TRBV6-5 and TRBJ2-5, with a weak D call TRBD2 (5 bases). The CDR3 spans 14 residues. Trimming shortened V by 4 bases and J by 4 bases, and 13 bases separated the two germline ends. Looked up from germline, CDR1 is MNHEY and CDR2 is SVGAGI. CDR3 nucleotides: TGTGCCAGCAGTTCCTATGCCGAGGGAGAGACCCAGTACTTC. This sequence encodes CASSSYAEGETQYF.

Only a few counts were recorded for this clonotype. With a much larger clone just one base away, this may be a read error. This rearrangement joins TRBV20-1 to TRBJ2-7; 7 bases fit TRBD1. Germline V gene data show CDR1 as DFQATT and CDR2 as SNEGSKA (reference sequence). This CDR3 is 14 amino acids long. With 1 base clipped from V and 6 bases from J, the junction kept 9 bases outside the gene matches. The CDR3 DNA sequence: TGCAGTGCTAGAGGACAGGGTTGGGTAGCCGAGCAGTACTTC. Amino acids: CSARGQGWVAEQYF.

Ten or more counts support this clonotype. V usage is TRBV7-2 and J usage is TRBJ2-7; no clear D. This CDR3 comprises 12 residues. Per the germline V gene, CDR1 is SGHTA and CDR2 is FQGNSA. V gave up 2 bases and J gave up 4 bases, with 6 bases separating them. CDR3 nucleotide sequence: TGTGCCAGCAGCTTACGGCTATACGAGCAGTACTTC. Protein sequence: CASSLRLYEQYF.

In the case of this clonotype: Just one base apart from a much larger clone, this may be a read error. The chain joins TRBV7-2 to TRBJ2-3; 13 nucleotides match TRBD2. The CDR3 runs to 17 residues. Germline V gene sequence: CDR1 SGHTA, CDR2 FQGNSA. In DNA form, the CDR3 reads TGTGCCAGCAGCCCACGACTAGCGGGGGGTCCCACAGATCCGCAGTATTTT. Encoded protein: CASSPRLAGGPTDPQYF.

The rearrangement joins TRBV14 to TRBJ1-3; TRBD1 is a possible D gene (5 bases). The CDR3 totals 17 residues. CDR1 SGHDN and CDR2 FVKESK come from the germline V gene. Trimming removed 0 bases from V and 2 bases from J, with 14 bases in between. CDR3 sequence (DNA): TGTGCCAGCAGCCAAGAACAGGACACTGAAGCTGGAAACACCATATATTTT. This sequence encodes CASSQEQDTEAGNTIYF.

The genes are TRBV27 and TRBJ1-1, with D possibly being TRBD1 (5 bases). Looked up from germline, CDR1 is MNHEY and CDR2 is SMNVEV (reference sequence). The V gene lost 6 bases and the J gene lost 11 bases, with 13 bases spanning the gap. The CDR3 is 11 amino acids. This chain's CDR3 is CASSGGGRAFF. CDR3 coding DNA: TGTGCCAGCAGCGGGGGGGGGAGGGCTTTCTTT.

This clonotype was seen ten or more times. The chain recombines TRBV9 with TRBJ2-7; TRBD2 agrees at 8 bases. V shed 0 bases, J shed 3 bases, and the junction held 5 bases outside the gene matches. The CDR3 length is 15 residues. Per the germline V gene, CDR1 is SGDLS and CDR2 is YYNGEE. The CDR3 is CASSVGREVLYEQYF. The CDR3 DNA follows: TGTGCCAGCAGCGTAGGGCGGGAGGTCCTCTACGAGCAGTACTTC.

This clonotype was detected many times. V usage is TRBV7-9 and J usage is TRBJ2-7; 7 nucleotides align to TRBD1. The germline gives CDR1 SEHNR, CDR2 FQNEAQ (reference sequence). The CDR3 is 15 residues long. V shed 5 bases, J shed 4 bases, and the junction held 11 bases outside the gene matches. CDR3 loop: CASSSQTGSQYEQYF. As DNA, the CDR3 is TGTGCCAGCAGCAGCCAGACAGGGAGTCAATACGAGCAGTACTTC.

V is TRBV6-2 or TRBV6-3 and J is TRBJ2-7; 11 bases match TRBD1. There are 16 residues in the CDR3. Germline CDR1 is MNHEY and CDR2 is SVGEGT. J gave up 4 bases and V 6 bases, and 11 bases lay outside the gene matches. CDR3 in amino acids: CASSRTGGAARYEQYF. In DNA, the CDR3 is TGTGCCAGCAGCCGGACAGGGGGCGCGGCGAGGTACGAGCAGTACTTC.

About this clonotype itself: The conserved closing phenylalanine or tryptophan is absent in this CDR3, likely reflecting a read error. V is TRBV7-2 and J is TRBJ2-7; D gene ambiguous. Germline assignment: CDR1 SGHTA and CDR2 FQGNSA. CDR3 size: 14 residues. Here the CDR3 reads CACSPIGANYEQYL. The DNA for the CDR3 is TGTGCCTGCAGCCCCATAGGAGCCAACTACGAGCAGTACCTC.

This clonotype was observed many times. The chain couples TRBV6-5 to TRBJ2-5, with TRBD2 identical over 13 bases. The CDR3 totals 15 residues. Trimming at V came to 6 bases and at J to 4 bases, leaving 5 bases not matched to a gene. The germline CDR1 and CDR2 sequences are MNHEY and SVGAGI. The CDR3 DNA is TGTGCCAGCAGACCCGGACTAGCGGGGGTAGAGACCCAGTACTTC. Translating it yields CASRPGLAGVETQYF.

This clonotype was observed at least ten times. The chain employs TRBV24-1 and TRBJ2-3; 8 bases map to TRBD2. The ends lost 4 bases at V and 3 bases at J; junction bases unmatched: 8. Germline V lookup: CDR1 KGHDR, CDR2 SFDVKD. There are 16 residues in the CDR3. The CDR3 DNA is TGTGCCACCAGTGAACCCCCCGGGAGGGGGACAGATACGCAGTATTTT. This translates into CATSEPPGRGTDTQYF.

This clonotype was seen many times. The chain combines TRBV5-4 with TRBJ2-2, with TRBD1 identical over 8 bases. Germline CDR1 reads SGHNT; CDR2 reads YYREEE (reference sequence). The CDR3 runs to 15 residues. Germline trimming cut 7 bases from V and 2 bases from J; bases unmatched to any gene: 7. The CDR3 coding sequence is TGTGCCAGCGCCAGGACAGGGCAAAACACCGGGGAGCTGTTTTTT. As protein: CASARTGQNTGELFF. Full variable domain (remainder filled in from reference TRBV5-4 and TRBJ2-2): ETGVTQSPTHLIKTRGQQVTLRCSSQSGHNTVSWYQQALGQGPQFIFQYYREEENGRGNFPPRFSGLQFPNYSSELNVNALELDDSALYLCASARTGQNTGELFFGEGSRLTVL.

Points on this clonotype: At one end, the junction sequence differs from germline, possibly due to a read error. The gene calls are TRBV5-1 and TRBJ1-1, with 11 bases that match TRBD1. This CDR3 spans 18 amino acids. Germline-derived CDR1 and CDR2 are SGHRS and YFSETQ. CDR3 sequence: CANSLIGQGAVMNTEAFF. As DNA, the CDR3 is TGCGCCAACAGCTTAATTGGACAGGGGGCTGTAATGAACACTGAAGCTTTCTTT.

With regard to this clonotype: This may be a read error, as it is one base from a much larger clone. No conserved phenylalanine or tryptophan ends this CDR3, so it is likely a read error. The rearrangement links TRBV19 to TRBJ2-5; 11 bases align to TRBD1. CDR3 length: 13 amino acids. V lost 8 bases, J lost 5 bases, and 4 bases stayed unmatched. Per the germline V gene, CDR1 is LNHDA and CDR2 is SQIVND (reference sequence). CDR3 sequence reads: CASGQGARETQYL. CDR3 DNA sequence: TGTGCCAGTGGACAGGGGGCGAGGGAGACCCAGTACCTC.

This clonotype was seen many times. The J gene is TRBJ2-3, the V gene TRBV14; TRBD2 might be the D (6 bases). Trimming took 5 bases from V and 6 from J, leaving 24 bases between them. The CDR3 contains 17 residues. The germline V gene encodes CDR1 SGHDN and CDR2 FVKESK. CDR3 protein: CASSENLLGGIYDTQYF. CDR3 in DNA: TGTGCCAGCAGCGAGAATCTTTTGGGCGGGATCTACGATACGCAGTATTTT. Combining the CDR3 with reference TRBV14 and TRBJ2-3 gives the whole variable domain EAGVTQFPSHSVIEKGQTVTLRCDPISGHDNLYWYRRVMGKEIKFLLHFVKESKQDESGMPNNRFLAERTGGTYSTLKVQPAELEDSGVYFCASSENLLGGIYDTQYFGPGTRLTVL.

This clonotype was found many times. The chain uses TRBV4-1 and TRBJ1-3; 7 bases are a match to TRBD1. Germline CDR1 is MGHRA and CDR2 is YSYEKL. V was pared by 4 bases and J by 3 bases, with 12 bases of the junction left unmatched. The CDR3 is 17 residues long. The CDR3 here is CASSPRPQGMGGNTIYF. In DNA form, the CDR3 reads TGCGCCAGCAGCCCAAGACCACAGGGGATGGGTGGAAACACCATATATTTT.

The rearrangement uses TRBV7-2 and TRBJ2-7; the match to TRBD1 covers 11 bases. After removal of 2 bases from V and 4 bases from J, the junction contained 10 bases not matched to a gene. The CDR3 sequence is 17 residues long. Germline assignment: CDR1 SGHTA and CDR2 FQGNSA. Here the CDR3 DNA reads TGTGCCAGCAGCTTATACAGATCCGGGACAGGGGGTTACGAGCAGTACTTC. Amino acid sequence: CASSLYRSGTGGYEQYF.

This clonotype was observed at least ten times. The CDR3 region has the DNA TGTGCCAGCAGCTCCCCGCCGGACCTAGCGGGGACCTACAATGAGCAGTTCTTC. It is translated as CASSSPPDLAGTYNEQFF. The chain recombines TRBV7-9 with TRBJ2-1; 9 positions match TRBD2. This CDR3 region has 18 residues. Germline CDR1 SEHNR, CDR2 FQNEAQ (reference sequence). Trimming at V came to 4 bases and at J to 2 bases, leaving 12 bases not matched to a gene.

Ten or more counts support this clonotype. The rearrangement joins TRBV2 to TRBJ2-7; weak D call: TRBD2 (5 bases). Germline lookup yields CDR1 SNHLY and CDR2 FYNNEI. CDR3 size: 13 residues. V was pared by 3 bases and J by 5 bases, with 11 bases between. CDR3 residues: CASSDLGSHEQYF. CDR3 DNA: TGTGCCAGCAGTGACCTTGGGAGCCACGAGCAGTACTTC.

A word on this clonotype: A read error may account for a junction end that differs from germline. This sequence joins TRBV20-1 and TRBJ2-1; no definite D call. There are 13 residues in the CDR3. CDR1 is DFQATT and CDR2 is SNEGSKA in the germline V gene (reference sequence). The chain's CDR3 is CSVLVPPYNAQFF. The CDR3 nucleotides are TGCAGTGTGTTAGTCCCCCCCTACAATGCGCAGTTCTTC.

This chain uses TRBV2 with TRBJ1-4, with D tentatively TRBD1 (6 bases). This CDR3 has 16 amino acids. Germline CDR1 reads SNHLY; CDR2 reads FYNNEI. Trimming left V 5 bases short and J 5 bases short, with 18 bases between. The CDR3: CASSPSGGHYNEKLFF. DNA of the CDR3: TGTGCCAGCAGTCCCAGCGGGGGGCACTACAATGAAAAACTGTTTTTT.

The genes are TRBV5-6 and TRBJ1-2; the D gene is possibly TRBD1 (6 bases). There are 15 residues in the CDR3. In germline, CDR1 is SGHDT, CDR2 YYEEEE. The V end lost 2 bases, the J end lost 4 bases, and 15 bases lay between the germline ends. CDR3 sequence: CASSLVTGMGYGYTF. Here the CDR3 DNA reads TGTGCCAGCAGCTTAGTTACAGGGATGGGCTATGGCTACACCTTC. Together with reference TRBV5-6 and TRBJ1-2, the CDR3 gives the full variable domain: DAGVTQSPTHLIKTRGQQVTLRCSPKSGHDTVSWYQQALGQGPQFIFQYYEEEERQRGNFPDRFSGHQFPNYSSELNVNALLLGDSALYLCASSLVTGMGYGYTFGSGTRLTVV.

At least ten counts were recorded for this clonotype. The chain recombines TRBV20-1 with TRBJ2-1; 8 bases are a match to TRBD2. The CDR3 extends over 13 amino acids. Germline lookup yields CDR1 DFQATT and CDR2 SNEGSKA (reference sequence). Unmatched junction bases numbered 6, after V lost 3 bases and J lost 8 bases. CDR3 in amino acids: CSASSGLGYEQFF. The CDR3 DNA sequence: TGCAGTGCTAGTTCGGGACTAGGGTATGAGCAGTTCTTC.

This clonotype came up many times. J is TRBJ2-1 and V is TRBV19, with D maybe TRBD2 (5 bases). CDR1 is LNHDA and CDR2 is SQIVND in the germline V gene (reference sequence). The V gene lost 3 bases and the J gene lost 6 bases, with 6 bases spanning the gap. This CDR3 has 12 residues. The CDR3 here is CASSMTTNEQFF. As DNA, the CDR3 is TGTGCCAGTAGTATGACTACCAATGAGCAGTTCTTC.

The sample holds a few counts of this clonotype. Possible read error: a much larger clone is one base away. The chain employs TRBV6-6 and TRBJ2-7; 7 bases are shared with TRBD1. CDR1 and CDR2 (germline): MNHNY, SVGAGI (reference sequence). The V and J ends lost 7 bases and 2 bases, in that order; junction bases with no gene match: 8. The CDR3 sequence is 14 residues long. In DNA, the CDR3 is TGTGCCAGCAACCGACAGGGTCCTGCCTACGAGCAGTACTTC. The encoded protein is CASNRQGPAYEQYF.

In the case of this clonotype: This may stem from a read error, because a much larger clone lies one nucleotide away. This CDR3 fails to terminate in the conserved phenylalanine or tryptophan, so it likely reflects a read error. The chain has TRBV6-1 and TRBJ1-6; tentative D call: TRBD1 (5 bases). V lost 5 bases to trimming and J lost 7 bases, with 30 bases between them. Per germline, CDR1 MNHNS and CDR2 SASEGT. This CDR3 spans 20 amino acids. This CDR3 is CASSQRGRGRVLRRNSPLHL. The CDR3 nucleotides are TGTGCCAGCAGTCAACGTGGGAGGGGAAGGGTCTTAAGAAGGAATTCACCCCTCCACCTT.

There are many counts of this clonotype. J is TRBJ1-2 and V is TRBV20-1, with D maybe TRBD1 (5 bases). The CDR3 contains 14 residues. Germline V CDR1 and CDR2: DFQATT, SNEGSKA (reference sequence). V lost 1 base and J 4 bases, leaving 13 bases between the germline ends. This chain's CDR3 is CSARGDWSAYGYTF. CDR3 in DNA: TGCAGTGCTAGAGGGGACTGGAGCGCCTATGGCTACACCTTC.

This clonotype has a count of ten or more. The V call is TRBV28, the J call TRBJ2-7, with D hard to call. This CDR3 is 16 amino acids long. The ends were cut back, 3 bases at V and 0 bases at J, with 15 bases in the middle. Germline V CDR1 and CDR2: MDHEN, SYDVKM. The CDR3: CASSFLVSDISYEQYF. Written as DNA, the CDR3 is TGTGCCAGCAGTTTCCTTGTGTCGGATATCTCCTACGAGCAGTACTTC. Full variable domain (rest looked up from reference TRBV28 and TRBJ2-7): DVKVTQSSRYLVKRTGEKVFLECVQDMDHENMFWYRQDPGLGLRLIYFSYDVKMKEKGDIPEGYSVSREKKERFSLILESASTNQTSMYLCASSFLVSDISYEQYFGPGTRLTVT.